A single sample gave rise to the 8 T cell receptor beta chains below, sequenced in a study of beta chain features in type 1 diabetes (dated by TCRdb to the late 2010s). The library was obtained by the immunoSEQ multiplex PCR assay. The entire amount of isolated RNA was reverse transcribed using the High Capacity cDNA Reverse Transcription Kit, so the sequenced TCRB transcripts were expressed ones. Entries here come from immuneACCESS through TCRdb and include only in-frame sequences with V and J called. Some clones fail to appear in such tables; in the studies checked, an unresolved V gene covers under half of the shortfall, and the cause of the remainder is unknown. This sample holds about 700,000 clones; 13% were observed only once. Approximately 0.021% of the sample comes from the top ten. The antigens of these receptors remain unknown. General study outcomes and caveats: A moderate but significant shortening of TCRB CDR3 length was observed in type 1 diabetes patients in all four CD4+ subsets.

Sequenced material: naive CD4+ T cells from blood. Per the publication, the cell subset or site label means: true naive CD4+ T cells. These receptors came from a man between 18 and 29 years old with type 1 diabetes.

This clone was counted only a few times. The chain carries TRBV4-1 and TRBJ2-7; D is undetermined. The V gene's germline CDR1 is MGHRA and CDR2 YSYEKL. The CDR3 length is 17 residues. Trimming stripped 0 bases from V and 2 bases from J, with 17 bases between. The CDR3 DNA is TGCGCCAGCAGCCAAGAAGGTCAGTGGGATGGTCCCTACGAGCAGTACTTC. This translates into CASSQEGQWDGPYEQYF.

The CDR3 DNA sequence: TGTGCCAGCAGTTTATTGGACAGTGTGGAGACCCAGTACTTC. Its protein is CASSLLDSVETQYF. This chain joins TRBV28 and TRBJ2-5; D is possibly TRBD1 (6 bases). Trimming cost V 1 base and J 5 bases, with 11 bases left between them. This CDR3 has 14 residues. Germline V CDR1 and CDR2: MDHEN, SYDVKM.

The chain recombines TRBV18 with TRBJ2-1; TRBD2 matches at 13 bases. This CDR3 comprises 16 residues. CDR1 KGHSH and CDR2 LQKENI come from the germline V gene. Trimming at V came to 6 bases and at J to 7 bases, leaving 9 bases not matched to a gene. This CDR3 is CASSDTLAGGPNEQFF. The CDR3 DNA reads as TGTGCCAGCTCGGATACACTAGCGGGGGGGCCTAATGAGCAGTTCTTC.

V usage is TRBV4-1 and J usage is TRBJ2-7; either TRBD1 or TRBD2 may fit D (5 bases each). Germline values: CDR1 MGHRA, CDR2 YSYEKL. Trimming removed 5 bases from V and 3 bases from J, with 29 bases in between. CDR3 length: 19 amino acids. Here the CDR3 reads CASSASGPHRYRPIYEQYF. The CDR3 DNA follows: TGCGCCAGCAGCGCGTCGGGACCTCACAGGTATCGTCCGATCTACGAGCAGTACTTC.

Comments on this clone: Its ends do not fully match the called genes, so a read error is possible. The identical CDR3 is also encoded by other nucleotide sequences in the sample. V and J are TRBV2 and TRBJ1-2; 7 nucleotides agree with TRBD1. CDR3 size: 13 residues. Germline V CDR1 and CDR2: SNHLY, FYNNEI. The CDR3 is CASRGDSNYGYTF. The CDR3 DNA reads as TGTGCCAGCAGGGGGGACAGTAACTACGGCTACACCTTC.

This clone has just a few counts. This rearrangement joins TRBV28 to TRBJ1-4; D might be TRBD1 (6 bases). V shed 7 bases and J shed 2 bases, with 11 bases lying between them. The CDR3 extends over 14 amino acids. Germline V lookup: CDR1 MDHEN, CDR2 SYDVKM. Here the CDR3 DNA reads TGTGCCAGCAATACAGGGTCCACTAATGAAAAACTGTTTTTT. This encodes CASNTGSTNEKLFF.

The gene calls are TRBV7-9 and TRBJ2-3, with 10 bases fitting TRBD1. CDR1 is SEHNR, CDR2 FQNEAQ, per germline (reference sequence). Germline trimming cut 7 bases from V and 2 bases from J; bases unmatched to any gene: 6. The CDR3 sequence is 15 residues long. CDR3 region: CASTSGTGVTDTQYF. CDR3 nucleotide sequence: TGTGCCAGCACCTCTGGGACAGGGGTCACAGATACGCAGTATTTT.

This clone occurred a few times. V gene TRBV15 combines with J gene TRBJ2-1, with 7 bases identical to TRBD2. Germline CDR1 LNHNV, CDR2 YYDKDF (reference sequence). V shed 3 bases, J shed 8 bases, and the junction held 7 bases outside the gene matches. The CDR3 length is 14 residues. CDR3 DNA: TGTGCCACCAGCAGGAGAGCGGGGTTCGATGAGCAGTTCTTC. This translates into CATSRRAGFDEQFF.